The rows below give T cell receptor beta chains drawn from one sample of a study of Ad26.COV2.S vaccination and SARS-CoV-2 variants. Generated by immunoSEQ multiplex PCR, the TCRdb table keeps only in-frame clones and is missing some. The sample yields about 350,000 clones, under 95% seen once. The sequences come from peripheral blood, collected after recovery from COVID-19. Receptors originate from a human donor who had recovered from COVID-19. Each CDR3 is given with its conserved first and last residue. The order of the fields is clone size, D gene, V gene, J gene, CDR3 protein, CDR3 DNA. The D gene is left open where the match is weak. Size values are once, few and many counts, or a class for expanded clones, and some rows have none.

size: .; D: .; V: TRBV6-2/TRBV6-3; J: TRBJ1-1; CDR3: CASSNGGAGAEAFF; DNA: TGTGCCAGCAGTAACGGTGGGGCCGGCGCTGAAGCTTTCTTT
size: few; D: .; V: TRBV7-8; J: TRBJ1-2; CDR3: CASSLDELYGYTF; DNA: TGTGCCAGCAGCTTGGACGAGCTTTATGGCTACACCTTC
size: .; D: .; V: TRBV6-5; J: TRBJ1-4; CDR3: CASTPGGAGGEKLFF; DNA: TGTGCCAGCACTCCCGGAGGGGCCGGGGGAGAAAAACTGTTTTTT
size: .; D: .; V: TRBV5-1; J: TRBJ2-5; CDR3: CASSLGQRETQYF; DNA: TGCGCCAGCAGCTTGGGACAGCGAGAGACCCAGTACTTC
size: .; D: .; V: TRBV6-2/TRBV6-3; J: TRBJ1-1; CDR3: CASSRGVNTEAFF; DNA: TGTGCCAGCAGTCGGGGGGTGAACACTGAAGCTTTCTTT
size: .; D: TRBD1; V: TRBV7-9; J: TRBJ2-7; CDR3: CASSFVSGTGVYEQYF; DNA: TGTGCCAGCAGCTTTGTCTCCGGGACAGGTGTCTACGAGCAGTACTTC
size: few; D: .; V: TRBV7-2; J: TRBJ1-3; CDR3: CASSLGGRISPGNTIYF; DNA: TGTGCCAGCAGCTTAGGGGGCAGGATCTCACCTGGAAACACCATATATTTT
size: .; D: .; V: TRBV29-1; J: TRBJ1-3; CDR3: CSVEGAGNTIYF; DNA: TGCAGCGTGGAGGGGGCTGGAAACACCATATATTTT
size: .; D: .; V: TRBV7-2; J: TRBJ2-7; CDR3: CASSESYEQYF; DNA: TGTGCCAGCAGCGAGTCCTACGAGCAGTACTTC
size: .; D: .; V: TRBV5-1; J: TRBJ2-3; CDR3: CASSPSDASTDTQYF; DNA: TGCGCCAGCAGCCCTAGCGACGCTAGCACAGATACGCAGTATTTT
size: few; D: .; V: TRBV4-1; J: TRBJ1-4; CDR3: CASSGQRPKLFF; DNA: TGCGCCAGCAGCGGTCAGAGGCCCAAACTGTTTTTT
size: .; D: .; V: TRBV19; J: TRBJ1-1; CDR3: CASSIGGARITEAFF; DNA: TGTGCCAGTAGTATAGGGGGGGCGCGTATCACTGAAGCTTTCTTT
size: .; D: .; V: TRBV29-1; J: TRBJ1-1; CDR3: CSARLGWQNTEAFF; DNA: TGCAGCGCTCGGCTTGGATGGCAGAACACTGAAGCTTTCTTT
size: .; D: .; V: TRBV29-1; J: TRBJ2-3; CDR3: CSVEPGPDTQYF; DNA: TGCAGCGTTGAACCGGGCCCAGATACGCAGTATTTT
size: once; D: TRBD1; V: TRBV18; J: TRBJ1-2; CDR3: CASSQPGGQGGSYGYTF; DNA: TGTGCCAGCTCCCAACCAGGTGGACAGGGCGGGAGCTATGGCTACACCTTC
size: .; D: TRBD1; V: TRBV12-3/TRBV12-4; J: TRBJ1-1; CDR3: CASTLDRGTEAFF; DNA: TGTGCCAGCACCCTAGACAGGGGTACTGAAGCTTTCTTT